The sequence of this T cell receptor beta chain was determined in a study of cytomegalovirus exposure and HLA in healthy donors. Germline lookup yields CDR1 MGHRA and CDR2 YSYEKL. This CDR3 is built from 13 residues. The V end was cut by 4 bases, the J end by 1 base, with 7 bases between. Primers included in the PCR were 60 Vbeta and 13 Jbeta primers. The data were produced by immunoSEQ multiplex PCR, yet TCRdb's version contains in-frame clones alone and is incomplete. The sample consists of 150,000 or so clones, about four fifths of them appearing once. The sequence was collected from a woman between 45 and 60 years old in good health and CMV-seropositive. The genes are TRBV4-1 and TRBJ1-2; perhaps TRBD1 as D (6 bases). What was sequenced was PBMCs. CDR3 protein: CASSRDINYGYTF. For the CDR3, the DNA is TGCGCCAGCAGCCGGGACATTAACTATGGCTACACCTTC.